This T cell receptor (beta chain) was found in a study of CD4 T cells in relation to SARS-CoV-2 and coronaviruses. Findings of the study overall: Pre-pandemic and post-infection samples never came from the same donor. This crossreactivity analysis covered spike protein alone, no other viral proteins.

As to this clone: No antigen is known for it.

Before the COVID-19 pandemic, during about 2011-2019, CD4+ T cells were taken from unexposed donors. Cryopreserved PBMCs were CD4-enriched, then split into naive and memory cells. Germline assignment: CDR1 WNHNN and CDR2 SYGVQD (reference sequence). V trimming: 7 bases; J trimming: 4 bases; junction bases outside the gene matches: 10. CDR3 length: 15 amino acids. Uncultured naive and memory CD4+ T cells supplied DNA for deep TCR-beta sequencing. Libraries were prepared by immunoSEQ multiplex PCR; TCRdb keeps only in-frame clonotypes and omits some of them. Of 65,000 or so clones listed, about nine tenths are singletons.

Input material: memory CD4+ T cells from PBMCs. This TCR came from a human donor in good health. The chain links TRBV10-1 to TRBJ2-7, with 10 bases fitting TRBD1. The CDR3 sequence is CASTIPGQGSYEQYF. The CDR3 DNA reads TGCGCCAGCACCATCCCGGGACAGGGGTCTTACGAGCAGTACTTC.